This record looks at one T cell receptor (beta chain) sequence and its context. Its target is unknown. V lost 5 bases and J lost 6, with 21 bases in between. This CDR3 contains 16 residues. The germline V gene encodes CDR1 MNHEY and CDR2 SMNVEV (reference sequence). Pooled samples include second doses given at about 4 or 12 weeks. TCRdb's copy holds only in-frame clones and misses some; the assay was immunoSEQ multiplex PCR. The sample holds some 280,000 clones, about 94% seen once. The data derive from a study of T cell responses to AZD1222 COVID-19 vaccine. Study-wide results and limits: Unmutated variant regions are reportedly targeted by nearly half of spike-specific TCRs.

This sequence originates from an adult who received the AZD1222 COVID-19 vaccine. This sequence joins TRBV27 and TRBJ2-3, with a possible D match to TRBD2 (7 bases). The sequences come from peripheral blood, collected 28 days after the second AZD1222 dose. The CDR3 loop reads CASSMGGGQARDTQYF. The CDR3 coding sequence is TGTGCCAGCAGTATGGGCGGGGGCCAAGCCAGGGATACGCAGTATTTT.